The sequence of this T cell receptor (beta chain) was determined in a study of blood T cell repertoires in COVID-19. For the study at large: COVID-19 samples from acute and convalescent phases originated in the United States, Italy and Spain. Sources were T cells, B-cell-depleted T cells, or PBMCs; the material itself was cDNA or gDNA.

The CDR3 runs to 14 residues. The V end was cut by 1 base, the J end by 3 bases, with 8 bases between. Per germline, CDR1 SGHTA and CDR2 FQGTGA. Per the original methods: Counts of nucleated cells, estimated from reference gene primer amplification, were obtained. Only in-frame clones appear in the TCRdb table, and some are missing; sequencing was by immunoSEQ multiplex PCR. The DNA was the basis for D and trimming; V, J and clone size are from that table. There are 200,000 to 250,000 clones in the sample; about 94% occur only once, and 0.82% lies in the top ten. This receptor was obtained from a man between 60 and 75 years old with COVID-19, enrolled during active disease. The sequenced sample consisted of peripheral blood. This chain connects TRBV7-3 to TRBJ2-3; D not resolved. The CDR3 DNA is TGTGCCAGCAGCTTAATGGCTTTAACAGATACGCAGTATTTT. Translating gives CASSLMALTDTQYF.